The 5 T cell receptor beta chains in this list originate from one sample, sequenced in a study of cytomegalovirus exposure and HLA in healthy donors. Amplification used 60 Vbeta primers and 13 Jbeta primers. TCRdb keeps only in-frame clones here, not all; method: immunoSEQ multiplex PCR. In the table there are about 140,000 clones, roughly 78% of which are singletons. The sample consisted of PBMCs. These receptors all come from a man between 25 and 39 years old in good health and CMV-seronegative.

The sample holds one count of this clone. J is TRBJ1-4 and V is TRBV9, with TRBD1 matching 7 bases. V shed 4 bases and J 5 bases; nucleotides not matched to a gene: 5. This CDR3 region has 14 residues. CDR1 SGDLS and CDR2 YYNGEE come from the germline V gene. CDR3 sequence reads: CASSTQGTNEKLFF. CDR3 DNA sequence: TGTGCCAGCAGCACACAGGGGACAAATGAAAAACTGTTTTTT.

The CDR3 protein is CASSPAGSSYNEQFF. As DNA, the CDR3 is TGTGCCAGCAGTCCAGCGGGAAGCTCCTACAATGAGCAGTTCTTC. This rearrangement joins TRBV28 to TRBJ2-1; 7 bases map to TRBD2. Germline V gene sequence: CDR1 MDHEN, CDR2 SYDVKM. V dropped 5 bases and J dropped 0; count of bases not matched to a gene: 4. This CDR3 has 15 amino acids.

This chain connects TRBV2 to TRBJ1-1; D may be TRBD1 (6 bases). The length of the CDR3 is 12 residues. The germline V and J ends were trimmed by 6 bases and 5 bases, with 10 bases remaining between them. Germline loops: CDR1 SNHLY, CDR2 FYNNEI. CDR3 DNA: TGTGCCAGCAGCACAGGGCTTACTGAAGCTTTCTTT. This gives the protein CASSTGLTEAFF.

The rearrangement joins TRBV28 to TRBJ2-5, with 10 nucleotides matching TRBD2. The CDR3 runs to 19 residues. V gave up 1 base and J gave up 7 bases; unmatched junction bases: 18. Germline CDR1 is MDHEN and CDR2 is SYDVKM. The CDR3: CASSLLPGRTSGIRGTQYF. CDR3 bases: TGTGCCAGCAGTTTATTGCCGGGGAGGACTAGCGGAATACGAGGGACCCAGTACTTC. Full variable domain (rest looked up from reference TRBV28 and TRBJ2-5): DVKVTQSSRYLVKRTGEKVFLECVQDMDHENMFWYRQDPGLGLRLIYFSYDVKMKEKGDIPEGYSVSREKKERFSLILESASTNQTSMYLCASSLLPGRTSGIRGTQYFGPGTRLLVL.

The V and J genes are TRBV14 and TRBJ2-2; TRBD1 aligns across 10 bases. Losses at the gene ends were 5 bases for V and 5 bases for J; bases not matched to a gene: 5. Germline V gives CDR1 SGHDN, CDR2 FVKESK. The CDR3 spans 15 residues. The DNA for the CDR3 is TGTGCCAGCAGCAGGGACAGGGGACATACCGGGGAGCTGTTTTTT. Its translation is CASSRDRGHTGELFF.